This T cell receptor (beta chain) was observed in a study of patients and donors after allogeneic stem cell transplantation. TCRdb analysed the RT-PCR reads with MiXCR anew, one entry per CDR3 protein. The data contain 70,000 to 85,000 distinct CDR3 sequences, roughly 29% of them singletons. The clonotype comes from a human donor who was either an allogeneic HSCT recipient or a stem cell or donor lymphocyte infusion donor (not recorded which). It is not recorded whose cells these are; they may come from a transplant donor. Sequenced material: blood, either unsorted or a sorted T cell fraction (not recorded which).

The CDR3 is CASSYRGRTANEQFF. CDR3 coding DNA: TGTGCCAGCAGTTACAGGGGGCGGACCGCCAATGAGCAGTTCTTC. J is TRBJ2-1 and V is TRBV12-3 or TRBV12-4; 9 positions agree with TRBD1. Trimming at V came to 4 bases and at J to 6 bases, leaving 7 bases not matched to a gene. CDR3 length: 15 residues.